The TCR beta chain described here comes from a study of blood T cell repertoires in COVID-19. The CDR3 spans 14 residues. Between the trimmed V and J ends, which lost 11 bases and 1 base, there was a span of 17 bases. In germline, CDR1 is MDHEN, CDR2 SYDVKM. Sequencing used immunoSEQ multiplex PCR; TCRdb keeps in-frame clones, though not all of them. The sample contains about 63,000 clones, about 83% of which appear only once. J is TRBJ1-2 and V is TRBV28; D is undetermined. This sequence originates from an elderly woman with acute or convalescent COVID-19. Sequencing used peripheral blood. The CDR3 sequence: CAGAGSTFNYGYTF. CDR3 coding DNA: TGTGCCGGAGCGGGCAGCACGTTTAACTATGGCTACACCTTC.